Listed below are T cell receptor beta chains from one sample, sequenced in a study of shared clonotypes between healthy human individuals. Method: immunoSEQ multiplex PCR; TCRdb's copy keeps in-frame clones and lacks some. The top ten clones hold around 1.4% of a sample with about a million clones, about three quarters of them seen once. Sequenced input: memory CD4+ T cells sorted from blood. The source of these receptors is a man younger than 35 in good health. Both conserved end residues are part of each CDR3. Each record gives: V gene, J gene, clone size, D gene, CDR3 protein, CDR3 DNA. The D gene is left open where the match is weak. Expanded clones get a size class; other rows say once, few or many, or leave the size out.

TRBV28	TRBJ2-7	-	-	CASSLSQGQYEQYF	TGTGCCAGCAGTTTGTCGCAGGGACAATACGAGCAGTACTTC
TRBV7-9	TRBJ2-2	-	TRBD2	CASSLLLAGETGELFF	TGTGCCAGCAGCCTTCTACTAGCGGGGGAAACCGGGGAGCTGTTTTTT
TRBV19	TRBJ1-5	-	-	CASTTGYNQPQHF	TGTGCCAGTACAACGGGGTACAATCAGCCCCAGCATTTT
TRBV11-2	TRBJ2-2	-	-	CASSRETRGTGELFF	TGTGCCAGCAGCAGGGAAACCCGAGGAACCGGGGAGCTGTTTTTT
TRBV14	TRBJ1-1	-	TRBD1	CASSARGQTLNTEAFF	TGTGCCAGCAGCGCAAGGGGGCAGACCCTGAACACTGAAGCTTTCTTT
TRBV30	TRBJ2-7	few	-	CAWNRGGDEQYF	TGTGCCTGGAACCGAGGGGGGGACGAGCAGTACTTC
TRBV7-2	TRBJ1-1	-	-	CASSLGRQNTEAFF	TGTGCCAGCAGCTTAGGACGGCAGAACACTGAAGCTTTCTTT
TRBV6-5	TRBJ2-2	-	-	CASRGTGRATGELFF	TGTGCCAGCAGGGGGACGGGCAGGGCCACCGGGGAGCTGTTTTTT
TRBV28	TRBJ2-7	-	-	CASSFVPDPTYEQYF	TGTGCCAGCAGTTTTGTGCCAGATCCAACCTACGAGCAGTACTTC
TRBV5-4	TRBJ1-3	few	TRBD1	CASSSQGNTIYF	TGTGCCAGCAGCTCACAGGGGAACACCATATATTTT
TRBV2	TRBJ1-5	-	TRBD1	CASRAQTGDNQPQHF	TGTGCCAGCAGAGCCCAGACAGGGGACAATCAGCCCCAGCATTTT
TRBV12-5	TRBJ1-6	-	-	CASGLGQGMSSPLHF	TGTGCTAGTGGTTTGGGGCAGGGGATGAGTTCACCCCTCCACTTT
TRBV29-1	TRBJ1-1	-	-	CSVRDTEAFF	TGCAGCGTTAGGGACACTGAAGCTTTCTTT
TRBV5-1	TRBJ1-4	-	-	CASSLGQAVGEKLFF	TGCGCCAGCAGCTTGGGACAGGCCGTTGGTGAAAAACTGTTTTTT
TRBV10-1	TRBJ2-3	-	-	CASSEGTLSHTDTQYF	TGCGCCAGCAGTGAGGGGACCCTATCGCACACAGATACGCAGTATTTT
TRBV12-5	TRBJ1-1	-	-	CASGFFERGTEAFF	TGTGCTAGTGGTTTTTTCGAAAGGGGCACTGAAGCTTTCTTT
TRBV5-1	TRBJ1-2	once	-	CASSLTYLSYGYTF	TGCGCCAGCAGCCTGACCTACTTGAGCTATGGCTACACCTTC
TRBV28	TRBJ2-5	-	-	CASSLYRDRETQYF	TGTGCCAGCAGTTTATACAGGGATCGGGAGACCCAGTACTTC
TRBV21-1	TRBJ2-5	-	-	CASSKVPGLETQYF	TGTGCCAGCAGCAAAGTTCCGGGGCTGGAGACCCAGTACTTC
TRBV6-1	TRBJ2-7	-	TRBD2	CASGLSGTSHEQYF	TGTGCCAGCGGACTTAGCGGGACAAGCCACGAGCAGTACTTC
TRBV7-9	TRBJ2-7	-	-	CASSLGELAARVPYEQYF	TGTGCCAGCAGCTTAGGAGAACTCGCAGCCAGGGTCCCCTACGAGCAGTACTTC
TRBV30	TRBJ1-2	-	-	CAGGRLSANYGYTF	TGTGCCGGAGGGCGGCTCAGCGCTAACTATGGCTACACCTTC
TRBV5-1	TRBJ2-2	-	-	CASSRDVELFF	TGCGCCAGCAGTAGAGATGTGGAGCTGTTTTTT
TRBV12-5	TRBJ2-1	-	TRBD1	CASGLVITGGDWADEQFF	TGTGCTAGTGGTTTGGTAATAACAGGGGGCGATTGGGCAGATGAGCAGTTCTTC
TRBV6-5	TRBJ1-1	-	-	CASSFGAGTEAFF	TGTGCCAGCAGTTTCGGGGCGGGCACTGAAGCTTTCTTT
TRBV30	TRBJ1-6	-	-	CAWSDVSSYNSPLHF	TGTGCCTGGAGTGACGTGAGCTCCTATAATTCACCCCTCCACTTT
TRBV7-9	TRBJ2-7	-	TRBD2	CASSLSASGNPSYEQYF	TGTGCCAGCAGCTTATCGGCTAGCGGGAACCCCTCCTACGAGCAGTACTTC
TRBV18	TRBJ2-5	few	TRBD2	CASSPRGSQETQYF	TGTGCCAGCTCACCGCGGGGGAGTCAAGAGACCCAGTACTTC
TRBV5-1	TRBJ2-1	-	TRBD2	CASSLVPGGMNEQFF	TGCGCCAGCAGCTTGGTCCCGGGGGGTATGAATGAGCAGTTCTTC
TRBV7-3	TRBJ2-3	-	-	CASSSNLPQYF	TGTGCCAGCAGCTCCAACCTGCCGCAGTATTTT
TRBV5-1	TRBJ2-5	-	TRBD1	CASSRGTGGQETQYF	TGCGCCAGCAGCCGGGGGACAGGGGGCCAAGAGACCCAGTACTTC
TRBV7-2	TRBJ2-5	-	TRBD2	CASSPIVAGGGETQYF	TGTGCCAGCAGCCCGATCGTGGCGGGAGGGGGCGAGACCCAGTACTTC
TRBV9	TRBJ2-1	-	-	CASSVASGPYNEQFF	TGTGCCAGCAGCGTAGCCAGCGGCCCCTACAATGAGCAGTTCTTC
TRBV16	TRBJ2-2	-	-	CASSHRGNTGELFF	TGTGCCAGCAGCCACCGAGGGAACACCGGGGAGCTGTTTTTT
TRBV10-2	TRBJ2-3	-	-	CASSEKGRFTDTQYF	TGCGCCAGCAGTGAGAAGGGGCGGTTCACAGATACGCAGTATTTT
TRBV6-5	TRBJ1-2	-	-	CASSYSRARNYGYTF	TGTGCCAGCAGTTACTCAAGGGCCCGGAACTATGGCTACACCTTC
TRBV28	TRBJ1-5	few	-	CASHEGAGQPQHF	TGTGCCAGCCATGAAGGGGCGGGTCAGCCCCAGCATTTT
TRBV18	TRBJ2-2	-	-	CASSPPSTGELFF	TGTGCCAGCTCACCACCAAGCACCGGGGAGCTGTTTTTT
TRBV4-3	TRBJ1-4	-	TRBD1	CASSQDAGTAYEKLFF	TGCGCCAGCAGCCAAGATGCGGGGACAGCATATGAAAAACTGTTTTTT
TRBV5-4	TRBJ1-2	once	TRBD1	CASSADRLFSYTF	TGTGCCAGCAGCGCGGACAGGTTATTTAGCTACACCTTC
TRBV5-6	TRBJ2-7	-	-	CASSFGAGIIF	-